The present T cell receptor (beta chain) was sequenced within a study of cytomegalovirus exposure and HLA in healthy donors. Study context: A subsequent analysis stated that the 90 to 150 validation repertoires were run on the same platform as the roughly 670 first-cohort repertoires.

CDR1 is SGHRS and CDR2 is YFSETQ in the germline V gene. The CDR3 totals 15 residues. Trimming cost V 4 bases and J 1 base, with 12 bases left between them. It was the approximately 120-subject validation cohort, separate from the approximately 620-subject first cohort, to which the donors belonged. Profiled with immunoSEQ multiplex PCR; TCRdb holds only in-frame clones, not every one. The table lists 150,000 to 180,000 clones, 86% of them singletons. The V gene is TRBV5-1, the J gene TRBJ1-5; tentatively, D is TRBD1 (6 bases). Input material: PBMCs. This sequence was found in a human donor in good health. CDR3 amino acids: CASSLGAGSNQPQHF. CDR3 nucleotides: TGCGCCAGCAGCCTGGGGGCAGGGAGCAATCAGCCCCAGCATTTT.